This T cell receptor beta chain was documented in a study of shared T cell receptors in the human thymus (dated by TCRdb to the early 2020s). About the study as a whole: The study investigated the way shared, self-reactive T-cell receptor alpha chains are produced in the human thymus.

The germline V gene supplies CDR1 SGHVS and CDR2 FQNEAQ. V ends up 4 bases short and J 6 bases short, with an unmatched junction base count of 22. The CDR3 numbers 19 residues from cysteine through phenylalanine. The read is trimmed to its CDR3 DNA, 57 bases read in frame from base 1. The library was generated by the immunoSEQ multiplex PCR assay. The table comes from immuneACCESS by way of TCRdb, which keeps in-frame sequences with V and J called. Part of the clones is missing from these tables; in studies checked, under half for an unresolved V gene and the rest for unknown reasons. Within this sample are some 660,000 clones, with roughly 86% of them counted one time only. The top ten clonotypes cover just under 0.0095% of the sample. As regards this clone: No cognate antigen has been identified for it. No per-base quality is available; no much larger clone lies one base away.

These data also formed part of another study, on human thymus T cells. Reported in the second study: The donors were immunologically healthy infants in Finland who had open corrective cardiac surgery for congenital heart defects. The thymus tissue came from surgical resects taken out during corrective cardiac surgery. Both the thymic and the peripheral blood repertoires appeared to show biased V and J gene segment usage. According to the related research, thymic TCR repertoires were highly overlapping among unrelated individuals. The study described the TCR alpha and beta repertoires in under ten infant thymus samples and a few matching peripheral blood samples. The infant donors were about 7 to 244 days old, and the cohort included about 6 males and a couple of females. Thymocytes were mechanically released from the tissue and were stored as pellets of roughly 9-30 million cells at -70 degrees C. Genomic DNA was extracted from frozen cell pellets with a QIAsymphony instrument. The immunoSEQ multiplex PCR assay was used to amplify the TCRB and TCRAD loci from a standardized amount of quality-controlled genomic DNA. The amplicons spanned the V(D)J region and were long enough to cover the CDR3 and allow V and J genes to be identified. Through the commercial immunoSEQ service, the amplicons were sequenced on an Illumina platform. Primer bias and sequencing errors were corrected as previously described, and TCRAD and TCRB definitions were based on the IMGT database. immunoSEQ Analyzer 3.0 and VDJTools were used for repertoire analysis, which covered basic statistics, V/J segment usage, diversity estimates, rarefaction and pairwise overlap. To estimate diversity, the Chao1, ChaoE, Efron-Thisted, Shannon and inverse Simpson indices were applied, and diversity was also estimated on datasets down-sampled to the smallest sample. Repertoire overlap was assessed by strict matching of CDR3 nucleotide sequence, V gene and J gene, and clustering was done by Jaccard-based multidimensional scaling. Thymus samples yielded on average roughly 790,000 unique TCRB clonotypes, compared with 70,000 to 85,000 from blood samples.

The sample taken for sequencing was thymocytes. Recombination linked TRBV7-8 to TRBJ2-7, and 9 junctional nucleotides match TRBD1. This sequence was found in a boy younger than two with a congenital heart defect. Donor details come from another sample of the same person, matched by shared clones. The CDR3 protein is CASSYRFPSSRDRVTEQYF. The nucleotide sequence is given as TGTGCCAGCAGCTACCGTTTCCCAAGCAGTCGGGACAGGGTGACCGAGCAGTACTTC.